This TCR beta chain was captured in a study of blood T cells in healthy people across ages (dated by TCRdb to the mid-2010s). Turning to the overall study: In model experiments, template switching captured about one uniquely barcoded TCR beta cDNA molecule for every two T cells. Two additional independent replicas of 1 million unique cDNA reads from the same blood draw were analyzed for two donors (one aged 18 to 30 and one aged 80 or older). Using deep sequencing normalized with unique cDNA molecular identifiers, the study measured how TCR beta repertoire diversity changes with age. The donors were divided into four age groups: young (average around 16 years), middle-aged (roughly 42), aged (about 61) and long-lived (around 87). Donors of different ages were randomly distributed across sequencing lanes to avoid experimental bias.

The CDR3 spans 13 residues, from the cysteine through the phenylalanine. Of the read, only the CDR3 DNA is kept; its 39 bases are in frame from base 1. CDR1 and CDR2 were assigned from the germline V gene as SQVTM and ANQGSEA. V is cut by 6 bases and J by 5 bases, and the space between the germline ends is 16 bases. The donors were some 36 Caucasian individuals from Russia, aged roughly 6 to 100 years, who were systemically healthy. About 9.6 milliliters of peripheral blood were collected from each donor into EDTA-treated Vacutainer tubes. Ficoll-Paque density-gradient centrifugation was used to isolate PBMCs, with at least 6 million per sample. Total RNA, at least 6 micrograms per sample, was extracted from PBMCs with Trizol reagent. The percentages of naive CD45RAhigh/CD27high T cells were determined by flow cytometry on a PBMC aliquot from every donor. General conclusions and limits of the study: Compared with the aged group, the long-lived group had more naive CD4+ T cells, fewer expanded clones and increased TCR diversity, suggesting age selection. Observed TCR beta diversity per million T cells fell roughly linearly with age, and a significant reduction was already apparent by age about 43. Estimates of total diversity from one million sequenced T cells were regarded as lower bounds and underestimates. Conclusive comparison of naive and antigen-experienced compartments was prevented by the profiling of bulk unsorted PBMCs. There was a strong correlation between observed TCR beta diversity and the percentage of naive T cells measured by flow cytometry. The CMV infection status of donors was not known, potentially confounding age-related changes in expanded clonotypes.

Receptor amplification or capture employed 5' RACE. Sequencing was performed on an Illumina HiSeq 2500. A second PCR of roughly 7 to 12 cycles was run with a J-beta primer mix and a sample-barcoded 5' primer. Each TCR beta cDNA molecule received a unique molecular identifier from a template-switch 5' adaptor carrying 12 random nucleotides. At least 3 million CDR3-containing paired-end reads were obtained from each sample. First-strand cDNA synthesis was performed from all RNA using the Mint cDNA synthesis kit, with priming by a TRBC-specific oligonucleotide. Following uracil-DNA glycosylase treatment, all cDNA underwent a first 18-cycle PCR with the universal primers M1SS and BC2_uni_R. The authors' pipeline ran thus. Normalization of each sample was performed by random selection of 1 million high-quality reads, each carrying a distinct molecular identifier. Reads with shared molecular identifiers were discarded instead of being binned into consensus sequences. MiTCR, with a Q25 quality threshold and the strictest error-elimination algorithm, was used for CDR3 identification, clonotype clustering and error correction. A nonparametric unseen species model with Euler transformation was used to estimate a lower bound on total TCR beta diversity. TCRdb redid the processing of the public reads, applying fastp at Q25 and MiXCR, and retained in-frame beta chains. Merged by CDR3 protein, the rows form single entries marked with the most common genes and DNA. The V and J calls were determined by TCRdb, not by the authors. This sample is represented by 590,000 or so distinct CDR3 sequences; about 28% of them were singletons. Approximately 15% of the sample goes to the ten largest clones.

This clonotype occurred a few times. What antigen it recognizes has not been identified. Per-base qualities were not stored, and no clone one base away is much larger. This TCR derives from a woman aged 80 or older in good health. Sequenced sample: blood. In this chain, TRBV29-1 is recombined with TRBJ2-5, with TRBD1 perhaps the D gene, on 6 matching bases. At the DNA level, the sequence is TGCAGCGTCCGGGCAGGGGCTGGGGAGACCCAGTACTTC. Translated, this is CSVRAGAGETQYF. Here the CDR3 is joined to the reference TRBV29-1 and TRBJ2-5 genes, and the full variable domain is: SAVISQKPSRDICQRGTSLTIQCQVDSQVTMMFWYRQQPGQSLTLIATANQGSEATYESGFVIDKFPISRPNLTFSTLTVSNMSPEDSSIYLCSVRAGAGETQYFGPGTRLLVL.